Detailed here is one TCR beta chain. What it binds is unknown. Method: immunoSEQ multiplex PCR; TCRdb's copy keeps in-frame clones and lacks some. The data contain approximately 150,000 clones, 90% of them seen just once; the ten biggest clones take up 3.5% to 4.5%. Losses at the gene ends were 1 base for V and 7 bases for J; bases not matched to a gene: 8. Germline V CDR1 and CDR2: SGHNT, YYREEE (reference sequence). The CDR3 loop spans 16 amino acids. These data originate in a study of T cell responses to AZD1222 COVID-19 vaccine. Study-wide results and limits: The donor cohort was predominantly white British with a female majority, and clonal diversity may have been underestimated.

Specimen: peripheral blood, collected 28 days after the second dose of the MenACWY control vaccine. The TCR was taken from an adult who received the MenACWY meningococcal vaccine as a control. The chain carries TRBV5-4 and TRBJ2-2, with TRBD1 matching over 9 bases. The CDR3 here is CASSLNRGRSDGELFF. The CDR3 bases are TGTGCCAGCAGCTTGAACAGGGGGCGCTCGGACGGGGAGCTGTTTTTT.